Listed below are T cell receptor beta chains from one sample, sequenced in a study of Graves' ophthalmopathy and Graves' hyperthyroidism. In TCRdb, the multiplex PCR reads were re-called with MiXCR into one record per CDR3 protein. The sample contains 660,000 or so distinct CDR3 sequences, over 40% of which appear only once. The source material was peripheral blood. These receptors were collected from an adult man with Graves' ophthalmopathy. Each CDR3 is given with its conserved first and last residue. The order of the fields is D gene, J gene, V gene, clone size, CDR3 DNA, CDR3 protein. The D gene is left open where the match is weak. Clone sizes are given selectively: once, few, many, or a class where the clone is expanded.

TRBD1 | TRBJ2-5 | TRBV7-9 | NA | TGTGCCAGCGGCCAGACAGGGTCGCAAGAGACCCAGTACTTC | CASGQTGSQETQYF
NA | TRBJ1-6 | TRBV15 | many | TGTGCCACCAGCAGAGATCCCGGGGATTCACCCCTCCACTTT | CATSRDPGDSPLHF
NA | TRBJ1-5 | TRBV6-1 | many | TGTGCCAGCAGGCCCCCGGGACGCATCAATCAGCCCCAGCATTTT | CASRPPGRINQPQHF
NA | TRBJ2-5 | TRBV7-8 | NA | TGTGCCAGCAGCTTAAGGAGGGTGGTGCGAGAGACCCAGTACTTC | CASSLRRVVRETQYF
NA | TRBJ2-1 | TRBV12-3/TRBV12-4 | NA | TGTGCCAGCAGTCTCCAGAGGCTAAGCACTGGGCCCAATGAGCAGTTCTTC | CASSLQRLSTGPNEQFF
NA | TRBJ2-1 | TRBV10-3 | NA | TGTGCCATCAGTGAGGGTCCCGGCAATGAGCAGTTCTTC | CAISEGPGNEQFF
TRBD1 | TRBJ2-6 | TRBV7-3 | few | TGTGCCAGCAGTTACACCTCAGGGGGCTCTGGGGCCAACGTCCTGACTTTC | CASSYTSGGSGANVLTF
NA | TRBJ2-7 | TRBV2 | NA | TGTGCCAGCAGTTTAGCCGGAGGGGCCATATGGGACGAGCAGTACTTC | CASSLAGGAIWDEQYF
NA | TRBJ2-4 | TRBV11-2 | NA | TGTGCCAGCAGCTCCCAGCTGTGGCAAAAAAACATTCAGTACTTC | CASSSQLWQKNIQYF
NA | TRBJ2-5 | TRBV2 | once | TGTGCTATCAGGGGCAACGGGGGGACCCAGTACTTC | CAIRGNGGTQYF
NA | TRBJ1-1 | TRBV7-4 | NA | TGTGCCAGCAGCCAAGGGTTCGGGGCCCTACACCCTGAAGCTTTCTTT | CASSQGFGALHPEAFF
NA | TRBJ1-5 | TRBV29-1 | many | TGCAGCGTTGGCGCTGGGAACAATCAGCCCCAGCATTTT | CSVGAGNNQPQHF
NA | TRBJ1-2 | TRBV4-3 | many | TGCGCCAGCAGCCAAGATCACGGCAGGGCTAACTATGGCTACACCTTC | CASSQDHGRANYGYTF
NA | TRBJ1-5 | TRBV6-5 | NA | TGTGCCAGCAGTTACTACGGGTCCCCCTTGCATTTT | CASSYYGSPLHF
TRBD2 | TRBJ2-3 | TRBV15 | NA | TGTGCCACCAGCAGAGATCAAGCGGGGAATGAAGATACGCAGAATTTT | CATSRDQAGNEDTQNF
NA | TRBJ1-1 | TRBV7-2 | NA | TGTGCCAGCAGCTTAGAAGCGGGGTACGCTGAAGCTTTCTTT | CASSLEAGYAEAFF
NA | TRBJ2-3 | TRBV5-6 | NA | TGTGCCAGCAGCTTGCGTAATACGCAGTATTTT | CASSLRNTQYF
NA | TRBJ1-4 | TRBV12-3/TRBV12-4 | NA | TGTGCCAGCAGTTTCCAACAAGGACAGCTTAATGAAAAACTGTTTTTT | CASSFQQGQLNEKLFF
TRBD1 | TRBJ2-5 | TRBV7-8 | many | TGTGCCAGCAGTAATAATCAGGGGGTCGGAGAGACCCAGTACTTC | CASSNNQGVGETQYF
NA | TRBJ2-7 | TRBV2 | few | TGTGCCAGCTCACCACGGGGATTAGCCTACGAGCAGTACTTC | CASSPRGLAYEQYF
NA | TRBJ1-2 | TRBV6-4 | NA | TGTGCCAGCAGCGACCGGGCCAGCAGCGAATATGGCTACACCTTC | CASSDRASSEYGYTF
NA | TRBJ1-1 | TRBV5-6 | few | TGTGCCAGCAGCTTGGTTTGGGTAGGGATGAGCACTGAAGCTTTCTTT | CASSLVWVGMSTEAFF
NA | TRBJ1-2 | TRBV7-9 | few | TGTGCCAGCAGCCCCGGGACAAGCGCTAACTATGGCTACACCTTC | CASSPGTSANYGYTF
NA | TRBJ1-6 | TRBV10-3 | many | TGTGCCAGCAGTGGCGCCGGTGGGGGGCGTCGTTCACCCCTCCACTTT | CASSGAGGGRRSPLHF
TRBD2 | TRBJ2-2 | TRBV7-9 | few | TGTGCCAGCAGCGGTTTACTAGCGGGGAACACCGGGGAGCTGTTTTTT | CASSGLLAGNTGELFF
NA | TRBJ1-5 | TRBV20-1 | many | TGCAGTGCTAGAGATCGGTGGGGTCAGCCCCAGCATTTT | CSARDRWGQPQHF
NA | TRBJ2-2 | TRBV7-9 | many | TGTGCCAGCAGCCCTAACTCGAACACCGGGGAGCTGTTTTTT | CASSPNSNTGELFF
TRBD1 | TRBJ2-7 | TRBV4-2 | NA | TGTGCCAGCAGCCGCGACAGGGGGTCCTACGAGCGGTACTTC | CASSRDRGSYERYF